A single sample gave rise to the 15 T cell receptor beta chains below, sequenced in a study of cytomegalovirus exposure and HLA in healthy donors. The PCR had 60 Vbeta and 13 Jbeta primers. The assay was immunoSEQ multiplex PCR, and TCRdb's table has in-frame clones only and misses some. Counted here are about 160,000 clones, roughly 80% occurring once; the ten biggest clones make up around 2.3%. The sequencing input was PBMCs. Every receptor here comes from a man between 45 and 60 years old in good health and CMV-seropositive.

The V and J genes are TRBV4-2 and TRBJ2-7, with TRBD1 matching 7 bases. The J segment lost 0 bases and the V segment lost 3 bases, leaving 8 bases of the junction unmatched. Per the germline V gene, CDR1 is LGHNA and CDR2 is YNFKEQ. There are 16 residues in the CDR3. CDR3 protein: CASSQRMDRSSYEQYF. The CDR3 DNA reads TGTGCCAGCAGCCAGAGGATGGACAGGAGCTCCTACGAGCAGTACTTC.

J is TRBJ2-3 and V is TRBV4-3, with TRBD2 matching 10 bases. V trimming: 2 bases; J trimming: 6 bases; junction bases outside the gene matches: 5. Germline V gene lookup returns CDR1 LGHNA and CDR2 YSLEER. This CDR3 has 15 residues. The CDR3 region is CASSQLAGEGDTQYF. The CDR3, as DNA: TGCGCCAGCAGCCAACTAGCGGGGGAGGGGGATACGCAGTATTTT.

The chain joins TRBV5-6 to TRBJ2-7; no definite D call. This CDR3 is 12 amino acids long. V lost 0 bases to trimming and J lost 4 bases, with 5 bases between them. Germline CDR1 and CDR2: SGHDT and YYEEEE. The CDR3 is CASSLDRYEQYF. CDR3 DNA: TGTGCCAGCAGCTTGGATCGGTACGAGCAGTACTTC.

The chain has TRBV6-6 and TRBJ1-3, with TRBD1 as a possible D gene (6 bases). The germline V and J ends were trimmed by 10 bases and 0 bases, with 16 bases remaining between them. Germline assignment: CDR1 MNHNY and CDR2 SVGAGI (reference sequence). This CDR3 is 15 amino acids long. For the CDR3, the DNA is TGTGCCACCCAACGAACAGGGTACTCTGGAAACACCATATATTTT. Protein: CATQRTGYSGNTIYF.

The rearrangement uses TRBV27 and TRBJ1-6, with D perhaps matching TRBD1 (6 bases). This CDR3 is built from 14 residues. The germline gives CDR1 MNHEY, CDR2 SMNVEV (reference sequence). Trimming took off 5 bases at V and 6 bases at J, with 11 bases between the two ends. The CDR3 protein is CASSPGQTNSPLHF. In nucleotides, the CDR3 is TGTGCCAGCAGTCCCGGACAGACTAATTCACCCCTCCACTTT.

V usage is TRBV23-1 and J usage is TRBJ1-5; D is possibly TRBD1 (6 bases). TRBV23-1 is an open reading frame whose function is uncertain. Trimming left V 5 bases short and J 5 bases short, with 19 bases between. The CDR3 loop spans 16 amino acids. Written as DNA, the CDR3 is TGCGCCAGCAGTTCAACTTACAGGGATTCGGATCAGCCCCAGCATTTT. Translation: CASSSTYRDSDQPQHF.

As to this clone: Its ends do not fully match the called genes, so a read error is possible. The chain combines TRBV11-2 with TRBJ2-1; 8 bases are a match to TRBD2. Germline V gene lookup returns CDR1 SGHAT and CDR2 FQNNGV. CDR3 size: 15 residues. The CDR3 reads CASSLEGTSYNEQFF. CDR3 coding DNA: TGTGCCAGCAGCCTAGAGGGGACTAGCTACAATGAGCAGTTCTTC.

The chain employs TRBV7-3 and TRBJ2-1; 8 nucleotides align to TRBD2. The V and J ends lost 2 bases and 3 bases, in that order; junction bases with no gene match: 3. The CDR3 contains 15 residues. CDR1 SGHTA and CDR2 FQGTGA come from the germline V gene. CDR3 nucleotide sequence: TGTGCCAGCAGCTTAGCGGGGGGCCTCTACAATGAGCAGTTCTTC. Translating gives CASSLAGGLYNEQFF.

V is TRBV5-6 and J is TRBJ2-3; no firm D call. The CDR3 extends over 14 amino acids. V was trimmed by 4 bases and J by 0 bases, leaving 9 bases between them. Germline V CDR1 and CDR2: SGHDT, YYEEEE. The CDR3 DNA sequence: TGTGCCAGCAGCCCGACACCGAGCACAGATACGCAGTATTTT. Amino acid sequence: CASSPTPSTDTQYF.

The chain carries TRBV27 and TRBJ1-6, with 8 bases fitting TRBD1. This CDR3 is built from 16 residues. With 7 bases clipped from V and 9 bases from J, the junction kept 14 bases outside the gene matches. The germline V gene has CDR1 MNHEY and CDR2 SMNVEV (reference sequence). The DNA of the CDR3 is TGTGCCAGCAAAATGGACCAGGGGGCGGACGGTTCACCCCTCCACTTT. The encoded protein is CASKMDQGADGSPLHF.

The chain is built from TRBV4-3 and TRBJ1-4, with D perhaps TRBD1 (5 bases). Trimming removed 4 bases at V and 3 bases at J, with 15 bases between. The CDR3 is 16 residues long. The germline V gene has CDR1 LGHNA and CDR2 YSLEER. The CDR3 DNA follows: TGCGCCAGCAGCCGTTTGGGGCAGGGATCTAATGAAAAACTGTTTTTT. Protein sequence: CASSRLGQGSNEKLFF.

This clone has a handful of counts. The sample has other DNA sequences that encode this CDR3 too. The rearrangement joins TRBV4-3 to TRBJ2-2, with a weak D call TRBD1 (6 bases). Trimming stripped 0 bases from V and 2 bases from J, with 10 bases between. The CDR3 is 16 residues long. CDR1 and CDR2 (germline): LGHNA, YSLEER. The CDR3 region is CASSQDPGANTGELFF. For the CDR3, the DNA is TGCGCCAGCAGCCAAGATCCAGGGGCTAACACCGGGGAGCTGTTTTTT.

The chain couples TRBV4-3 to TRBJ2-2, with D possibly matching TRBD1 (5 bases). V lost 4 bases and J lost 0, with 9 bases in between. The CDR3 has 15 amino acids. Germline V gene data show CDR1 as LGHNA and CDR2 as YSLEER. The CDR3 bases are TGCGCCAGCAGCCTTCTGGGGCCGAACACCGGGGAGCTGTTTTTT. Its protein is CASSLLGPNTGELFF.

V is TRBV2 and J is TRBJ1-2; D not resolved. This CDR3 has 16 residues. Germline CDR1 and CDR2: SNHLY and FYNNEI. The V end was cut by 4 bases, the J end by 1 base, with 16 bases between. The CDR3 nucleotides read TGTGCCAGCAGTGGGGCCAGACTAGGCCTTAACTATGGCTACACCTTC. It is translated as CASSGARLGLNYGYTF.

The rearrangement joins TRBV15 to TRBJ2-5; possible D gene TRBD1, 6 bases. The V end lost 11 bases, the J end lost 9 bases, and 28 bases lay between the germline ends. This CDR3 spans 15 amino acids. Germline CDR1 is LNHNV and CDR2 is YYDKDF (reference sequence). Here the CDR3 DNA reads TGTGCCGAGCGAGGACAGACGGGGCCCGAATTGGCCCAGTACTTC. Translation gives CAERGQTGPELAQYF.